Each of the 29 T cell receptor beta chains below was sequenced from the same sample in a study of blood T cells in healthy people across ages. A J-beta primer mix and a sample-barcoded 5' primer were used in a second PCR of about 7 to 12 cycles. Using its own MiXCR run on the 5' RACE reads, TCRdb lists one record per CDR3 protein. The sample lists approximately 960,000 distinct CDR3 sequences; roughly 29% were seen once. The sample was also reused in another study, on T cells of mothers and their children.

Sequenced input: blood. These TCRs come from a woman in her 40s in good health.

This clonotype was detected only a few times. The V call is TRBV9, the J call TRBJ2-5; 8 positions match TRBD1. V gave up 2 bases and J gave up 4 bases; unmatched junction bases: 4. The CDR3 sequence is 14 residues long. From germline, CDR1 is SGDLS and CDR2 YYNGEE. The CDR3 DNA reads TGTGCCAGCAGCGTCAGGGGGCGCGGAGAGACCCAGTACTTC. It specifies CASSVRGRGETQYF.

Many counts were recorded for this clonotype. This rearrangement joins TRBV5-1 to TRBJ2-5, with 9 bases that match TRBD1. Trimming removed 4 bases from V and 6 bases from J; junction bases left unmatched: 10. Germline CDR1 and CDR2: SGHRS and YFSETQ. This CDR3 region has 15 residues. CDR3: CASSRQGQGDKTQYF. CDR3 DNA sequence: TGCGCCAGCAGCCGACAGGGACAGGGAGATAAGACCCAGTACTTC.

This clonotype showed up many times. The J gene is TRBJ2-5, the V gene TRBV12-3 or TRBV12-4; the match to TRBD2 covers 9 bases. V was clipped by 5 bases and J by 4 bases; unmatched bases: 5. The CDR3 covers 14 residues. The CDR3 DNA reads as TGTGCCAGCAGTCCCGGGACTAGCTCAGAGACCCAGTACTTC. It specifies CASSPGTSSETQYF.

The gene calls are TRBV14 and TRBJ2-3; D gene uncertain. The V end lost 0 bases, the J end lost 5 bases, and 9 bases lay between the germline ends. Looked up from germline, CDR1 is SGHDN and CDR2 is FVKESK. The CDR3 sequence is 14 residues long. CDR3 in amino acids: CASSQDLHGDTQYF. CDR3 nucleotides: TGTGCCAGCAGCCAAGATTTGCACGGAGATACGCAGTATTTT.

This clonotype was seen repeatedly, ten times or more. This sequence joins TRBV20-1 and TRBJ2-7, with 9 nucleotides matching TRBD1. V lost 0 bases to trimming and J lost 11 bases; unmatched junction nucleotides: 2. The CDR3 has 11 residues. Germline values: CDR1 DFQATT, CDR2 SNEGSKA (reference sequence). Here the CDR3 DNA reads TGCAGTGCTAGAGAGGACAGGGGAAAGTACTTC. This encodes CSAREDRGKYF.

This clonotype was seen many times. This sequence joins TRBV28 and TRBJ2-6; D call uncertain. Per germline, CDR1 MDHEN and CDR2 SYDVKM. The CDR3 covers 13 residues. V dropped 3 bases and J dropped 0 bases, with 0 bases sitting between them. The CDR3 nucleotides read TGTGCCAGCAGTTTCTCTGGGGCCAACGTCCTGACTTTC. Its protein is CASSFSGANVLTF.

This rearrangement joins TRBV30 to TRBJ1-5, with D hard to call. The CDR3 has 14 amino acids. Looked up from germline, CDR1 is GTSNPN and CDR2 is SVGIG (reference sequence). Trimming removed 3 bases at V and 0 bases at J, with 9 bases between. CDR3 nucleotides: TGTGCCTGGAGCCGCATGAATAGCAATCAGCCCCAGCATTTT. Protein product: CAWSRMNSNQPQHF.

This chain links TRBV5-1 with TRBJ2-7; 9 bases align to TRBD2. Germline CDR1 reads SGHRS; CDR2 reads YFSETQ. Trimming at V came to 5 bases and at J to 7 bases, leaving 16 bases not matched to a gene. CDR3 length equals 16 residues. CDR3 coding DNA: TGCGCCAGCAGGAGGGCTAGCGGGGTTTCCTACAATGAGCAGTACTTC. Protein product: CASRRASGVSYNEQYF.

This clonotype was recorded once. This chain links TRBV28 with TRBJ1-5; 8 bases line up with TRBD1. Germline V gene data show CDR1 as MDHEN and CDR2 as SYDVKM. The V and J ends lost 6 bases and 5 bases, in that order; junction bases with no gene match: 6. This CDR3 region has 14 residues. The CDR3 region has the DNA TGTGCCAGCAGCACCCCAGGGGGCCATCAGCCCCAGCATTTT. The encoded protein is CASSTPGGHQPQHF.

V and J are TRBV28 and TRBJ1-4; TRBD1 matches 12 bases. The germline V gene encodes CDR1 MDHEN and CDR2 SYDVKM. This CDR3 spans 15 amino acids. V shed 4 bases and J 7 bases; nucleotides not matched to a gene: 4. In DNA form, the CDR3 reads TGTGCCAGCAGTTCGGGACAGGGGGCGCGTGAAAAACTGTTTTTT. Encoded protein: CASSSGQGAREKLFF.

This chain joins TRBV10-3 and TRBJ1-1; D unclear. CDR3 length: 14 amino acids. Trimming stripped 0 bases from V and 0 bases from J, with 5 bases between. In germline, CDR1 is ENHRY, CDR2 SYGVKD. The CDR3 reads CAISESYVNTEAFF. The CDR3 DNA sequence: TGTGCCATCAGTGAGTCTTATGTGAACACTGAAGCTTTCTTT.

The chain couples TRBV28 to TRBJ2-1; 9 bases fit TRBD1. Trimming removed 3 bases from V and 4 bases from J; junction bases left unmatched: 10. Germline lookup yields CDR1 MDHEN and CDR2 SYDVKM. The CDR3 loop spans 17 amino acids. The CDR3 sequence: CASSFRGTGRVYNEQFF. DNA of the CDR3: TGTGCCAGCAGTTTCAGAGGGACAGGGCGGGTGTACAATGAGCAGTTCTTC. The variable domain in full, with the rest retrieved from reference TRBV28 and TRBJ2-1, is DVKVTQSSRYLVKRTGEKVFLECVQDMDHENMFWYRQDPGLGLRLIYFSYDVKMKEKGDIPEGYSVSREKKERFSLILESASTNQTSMYLCASSFRGTGRVYNEQFFGPGTRLTVL.

The chain is built from TRBV5-1 and TRBJ2-1; D may be TRBD2 (7 bases). V gave up 3 bases and J gave up 4 bases, with 20 bases separating them. CDR1 is SGHRS and CDR2 is YFSETQ in the germline V gene. The CDR3 contains 17 residues. The CDR3 region is CASSSGLGGGGYNEQFF. DNA for the CDR3: TGCGCCAGCAGCTCTGGCTTGGGGGGCGGGGGTTACAATGAGCAGTTCTTC.

This clonotype was counted between two and nine times. Its ends do not fully match the called genes, so a read error is possible. This chain joins TRBV7-2 and TRBJ2-5, with D maybe TRBD1 (5 bases). Germline CDR1 and CDR2: SGHTA and FQGNSA. CDR3 length: 15 amino acids. The CDR3, as DNA: TGTTCCAGCAGCTCTACCATAATGACAGAAGAGACCCAGTACTTC. This translates into CSSSSTIMTEETQYF.

This clonotype was observed many times. J is TRBJ1-1 and V is TRBV29-1; 7 bases align to TRBD1. The V gene's germline CDR1 is SQVTM and CDR2 ANQGSEA. Unmatched junction bases numbered 5, after V lost 7 bases and J lost 3 bases. This CDR3 has 12 amino acids. In DNA, the CDR3 is TGCAGCGCCGTAGACAGGGACACTGAAGCTTTCTTT. It translates to CSAVDRDTEAFF.

Turning to this clonotype: Germline and junction disagree at one end, which may indicate a read error. The V gene is TRBV9, the J gene TRBJ2-7; the D gene is possibly TRBD2 (6 bases). Germline-derived CDR1 and CDR2 are SGDLS and YYNGEE. This CDR3 is built from 15 residues. The CDR3 is CASSVAPGGGYERYF. The CDR3 region has the DNA TGTGCCAGCAGCGTAGCTCCCGGGGGTGGCTACGAGCGGTACTTC.

Only one count was recorded for this clonotype. The rearrangement joins TRBV2 to TRBJ1-1; D ambiguous. Germline CDR1 reads SNHLY; CDR2 reads FYNNEI. The CDR3 runs 12 residues. V lost 7 bases and J lost 4, with 10 bases in between. DNA of the CDR3: TGTGCCAGCATTCCTCAGGTCACTGAAGCTTTCTTT. Protein product: CASIPQVTEAFF.

This clonotype has a handful of counts. CDR3 in DNA: TGCGCCAGCCATCGGGACAGCAGCTCCTACGAGCAGTACTTC. It yields the protein CASHRDSSSYEQYF. This chain joins TRBV5-1 and TRBJ2-7; 7 bases match TRBD1. The ends lost 7 bases at V and 0 bases at J; junction bases unmatched: 7. Germline loops: CDR1 SGHRS, CDR2 YFSETQ. The CDR3 covers 14 residues.

Many counts were recorded for this clonotype. This could be a read error, since a much larger clone is one nucleotide away. The chain carries TRBV6-4 and TRBJ2-1; D unresolved. V shed 6 bases and J shed 9 bases, with 15 bases lying between them. This CDR3 spans 13 amino acids. Germline V CDR1 and CDR2: MRHNA, SNTAGT. The chain's CDR3 is CASRGSITGEQFF. DNA for the CDR3: TGTGCCAGCAGGGGAAGTATTACCGGTGAGCAGTTCTTC.

This clonotype has a handful of counts. The rearrangement joins TRBV20-1 to TRBJ2-1, with 10 positions matching TRBD2. Per the germline V gene, CDR1 is DFQATT and CDR2 is SNEGSKA (reference sequence). The CDR3 sequence is 15 residues long. J gave up 1 base and V 3 bases, and 3 bases lay outside the gene matches. CDR3 in amino acids: CSARERGGSYNEQFF. Here the CDR3 DNA reads TGCAGTGCTAGGGAGCGGGGGGGATCCTACAATGAGCAGTTCTTC.

This clonotype has only a few counts. V gene TRBV28 combines with J gene TRBJ1-2, with TRBD1 as a possible D gene (6 bases). Per the germline V gene, CDR1 is MDHEN and CDR2 is SYDVKM. Trimming shortened V by 6 bases and J by 1 base, and 12 bases separated the two germline ends. The CDR3 extends over 14 amino acids. CDR3 sequence: CASRGAGVNYGYTF. In DNA form, the CDR3 reads TGTGCCAGCAGGGGTGCAGGGGTTAACTATGGCTACACCTTC.

This clonotype occurred a few times. This may be a read error: a much more frequent sequence differs by one nucleotide. This chain uses TRBV5-1 with TRBJ2-4; TRBD1 or TRBD2 may be the D gene (5 bases each). The J call is doubtful: the DNA matches TRBJ2-7 better. The CDR3 is 13 amino acids. Germline V gene lookup returns CDR1 SGHRS and CDR2 YFSETQ. CDR3 protein: CASSLVGDREQYF. CDR3 nucleotide sequence: TGCGCCAGCAGCTTGGTAGGGGACCGCGAGCAGTACTTC.

This clonotype was seen a few times. Given a much more abundant clone one base away, this may be a read error. The chain joins TRBV6-5 to TRBJ2-4; 11 bases are a match to TRBD2. This CDR3 region has 14 residues. After removal of 6 bases from V and 13 bases from J, the junction contained 11 bases not matched to a gene. Germline CDR1 reads MNHEY; CDR2 reads SVGAGI. Here the CDR3 DNA reads TGTGCCAGCAGCCTAGCGGGGGGTCACAATGAGCAGTACTTC. This sequence encodes CASSLAGGHNEQYF.

This clonotype was seen only a few times. The CDR3 region is CASSLTQSGHEQFF. In DNA, the CDR3 is TGTGCCAGCAGTTTAACACAGTCAGGTCATGAGCAGTTCTTC. V usage is TRBV12-3 or TRBV12-4 and J usage is TRBJ2-1; D call uncertain. The length of the CDR3 is 14 residues. The germline V and J ends were trimmed by 2 bases and 8 bases, with 13 bases remaining between them.

This clonotype was detected only a few times. The rearrangement joins TRBV28 to TRBJ1-5; tentatively, D is TRBD1 (6 bases). The germline CDR1 and CDR2 sequences are MDHEN and SYDVKM. Trimming took 11 bases from V and 0 from J, leaving 14 bases between them. CDR3 length equals 14 residues. CDR3 in amino acids: CAAAGTRSNQPQHF. The CDR3 DNA sequence: TGTGCCGCGGCTGGGACACGTAGCAATCAGCCCCAGCATTTT. The full variable domain, completed using reference TRBV28 and TRBJ1-5, is DVKVTQSSRYLVKRTGEKVFLECVQDMDHENMFWYRQDPGLGLRLIYFSYDVKMKEKGDIPEGYSVSREKKERFSLILESASTNQTSMYLCAAAGTRSNQPQHFGDGTRLSIL.

The chain joins TRBV7-2 to TRBJ2-1; TRBD2 is a possible D gene (6 bases). This CDR3 is built from 15 residues. Trimming left V 6 bases short and J 3 bases short, with 15 bases between. CDR1 is SGHTA and CDR2 is FQGNSA in the germline V gene. The CDR3 DNA follows: TGTGCCAGCAGACAGCCCGGGACTGGCTACAATGAGCAGTTCTTC. Translating it yields CASRQPGTGYNEQFF.

This clonotype was counted ten times or more. This chain links TRBV20-1 with TRBJ2-1, with 10 bases that match TRBD2. The CDR3 consists of 15 residues. The V segment lost 0 bases and the J segment 7 bases; nucleotides outside the gene matches: 6. Per germline, CDR1 DFQATT and CDR2 SNEGSKA (reference sequence). The CDR3: CSARDLAGAANEQFF. The CDR3 DNA sequence: TGCAGTGCTAGAGATCTAGCGGGGGCCGCTAATGAGCAGTTCTTC.

The chain links TRBV12-3 or TRBV12-4 to TRBJ1-2, with D hard to call. Trimming cost V 3 bases and J 8 bases, with 13 bases left between them. The CDR3 extends over 13 amino acids. The CDR3 reads CASSFNRGGGYTF. In DNA, the CDR3 is TGTGCCAGCAGTTTTAACAGAGGAGGGGGCTACACCTTC.

The chain joins TRBV12-3 or TRBV12-4 to TRBJ1-1, with 7 bases matching TRBD1. V trimming: 7 bases; J trimming: 5 bases; junction bases outside the gene matches: 7. The CDR3 extends over 13 amino acids. The CDR3 sequence is CASTIDRVTEAFF. DNA of the CDR3: TGTGCCAGCACTATAGACAGGGTTACTGAAGCTTTCTTT.